One and the same sample provided the 10 T cell receptor beta chains below, sequenced in a study of beta chain features in type 1 diabetes. Study results and caveats: Within each of all four CD4+ subsets, Type 1 diabetes patients had TCRB CDR3s that were moderately but significantly shorter.

No antigen has been identified for these receptors. The whole isolated RNA underwent reverse transcription, so sequencing captured expressed TCRB transcripts. Sequencing was performed with immunoSEQ multiplex PCR; in TCRdb, only in-frame clones are kept and a portion is missing. The table includes 640,000 or so clones, roughly 13% detected once. The sample consisted of naive CD4+ T cells from blood. The receptor source for this set is a man between 18 and 29 years old with type 1 diabetes.

This clone occurred a few times. V and J are TRBV7-8 and TRBJ2-7; D unclear. The germline gives CDR1 SGHVS, CDR2 FQNEAQ. V lost 5 bases and J lost 3, with 5 bases in between. This CDR3 has 11 amino acids. CDR3 sequence (DNA): TGTGCCAGCAGCGCCCGCTACGAGCAGTACTTC. The encoded protein is CASSARYEQYF.

This clone was counted a few times. Different DNA sequences within this sample yield the same CDR3. The chain carries TRBV30 and TRBJ1-1, with D unresolved. Germline CDR1 is GTSNPN and CDR2 is SVGIG (reference sequence). Trimming removed 2 bases at V and 3 bases at J, with 4 bases between. The CDR3 is made up of 11 amino acids. The CDR3 here is CAWSKDTEAFF. CDR3 DNA sequence: TGTGCCTGGAGTAAGGACACTGAAGCTTTCTTT. Filled out from reference TRBV30 and TRBJ1-1, the complete variable domain reads SQTIHQWPATLVQPVGSPLSLECTVEGTSNPNLYWYRQAAGRGLQLLFYSVGIGQISSEVPQNLSASRPQDRQFILSSKKLLLSDSGFYLCAWSKDTEAFFGQGTRLTVV.

This clone has only a few counts. V and J are TRBV7-6 and TRBJ2-1; tentatively, D is TRBD2 (6 bases). Per germline, CDR1 SGHVS and CDR2 FNYEAQ. The CDR3 is made up of 14 amino acids. The V gene lost 4 bases and the J gene lost 4 bases, with 11 bases spanning the gap. The CDR3 region is CASSSGLLYNEQFF. In nucleotides, the CDR3 is TGTGCCAGCAGCTCGGGACTCCTTTACAATGAGCAGTTCTTC.

V and J are TRBV30 and TRBJ1-2, with a weak D call TRBD1 (5 bases). CDR3 length: 14 residues. Germline CDR1 GTSNPN, CDR2 SVGIG (reference sequence). Trimming took off 6 bases at V and 4 bases at J, with 18 bases between the two ends. CDR3: CACRSGHRGYGYTF. The DNA for the CDR3 is TGTGCCTGCCGGTCAGGGCATCGCGGCTATGGCTACACCTTC.

This rearrangement joins TRBV13 to TRBJ2-1; 9 bases line up with TRBD1. J gave up 4 bases and V 3 bases, and 10 bases lay outside the gene matches. Germline lookup yields CDR1 PRHDT and CDR2 FYEKMQ (reference sequence). The CDR3 totals 17 residues. CDR3: CASSLRQGGARYNEQFF. CDR3 sequence (DNA): TGTGCCAGCAGCTTGCGACAGGGGGGAGCCCGTTACAATGAGCAGTTCTTC.

The chain joins TRBV9 to TRBJ2-1, with D possibly TRBD1 on 6 matching bases. V dropped 0 bases and J dropped 9 bases, with 19 bases sitting between them. This CDR3 spans 16 amino acids. CDR1 SGDLS and CDR2 YYNGEE come from the germline V gene. The CDR3 is CASSVASSGTPGEQFF. The CDR3 region has the DNA TGTGCCAGCAGCGTAGCTTCTTCAGGGACACCGGGTGAGCAGTTCTTC.

The chain is built from TRBV10-3 and TRBJ2-1; 8 bases agree with TRBD1. V was clipped by 3 bases and J by 4 bases; unmatched bases: 8. The CDR3 sequence is 16 residues long. Germline V gives CDR1 ENHRY, CDR2 SYGVKD. In nucleotides, the CDR3 is TGTGCCATCAGTGACCAGGGGGACAGGAGATACAATGAGCAGTTCTTC. Encoded protein: CAISDQGDRRYNEQFF.

In its sample, this clone was seen a few times. Distinct nucleotide sequences in the sample also encode this CDR3. The chain links TRBV30 to TRBJ2-7; D is perhaps TRBD1 (6 bases). Per germline, CDR1 GTSNPN and CDR2 SVGIG (reference sequence). There are 12 residues in the CDR3. Deletions cut 0 bases from V and 7 bases from J, with 10 bases between. CDR3: CAWSVGGPEQYF. CDR3 DNA: TGTGCCTGGAGTGTTGGGGGCCCTGAGCAGTACTTC.

The chain joins TRBV2 to TRBJ2-7, with TRBD1 as a possible D gene (7 bases). Germline V gene lookup returns CDR1 SNHLY and CDR2 FYNNEI. V was clipped by 6 bases and J by 0 bases, with 15 bases between them. The CDR3 covers 15 residues. CDR3 bases: TGTGCCAGCAGCATCCAGGGGGGAAGCTCCTACGAGCAGTACTTC. Translation: CASSIQGGSSYEQYF. The full variable domain, rest sourced from reference TRBV2 and TRBJ2-7, is EPEVTQTPSHQVTQMGQEVILRCVPISNHLYFYWYRQILGQKVEFLVSFYNNEISEKSEIFDDQFSVERPDGSNFTLKIRSTKLEDSAMYFCASSIQGGSSYEQYFGPGTRLTVT.

This chain joins TRBV11-2 and TRBJ1-6, with D unclear. V was shortened by 1 base and J by 8 bases, with 3 bases between the two germline ends. Germline V gene lookup returns CDR1 SGHAT and CDR2 FQNNGV. The CDR3 is 12 residues long. This chain's CDR3 is CASSLVDSPLHF. Written as DNA, the CDR3 is TGTGCCAGCAGCTTAGTTGATTCACCCCTCCACTTT.